Listed below are T cell receptor beta chains from one sample, sequenced in a study of cytomegalovirus exposure and HLA in healthy donors. The protocol was immunoSEQ multiplex PCR, while the TCRdb copy is restricted to in-frame clones and leaves out a portion. The sample contains 160,000 or so clones, 70% to 75% of which appear only once. Specimen: PBMCs. All receptors come from a young man in good health and CMV-seropositive. Both conserved end residues are part of each CDR3. A D gene is named only where the DNA matches it firmly. Size is omitted from some rows. Given values are once, few, many or a class for expanded clones.

abundance: -
j_gene: TRBJ1-5
v_gene: TRBV19
d_gene: TRBD1
CDR3nt: TGTGCCAGTAGTGGGGGACAGAACAATCAGCCCCAGCATTTT
CDR3aa: CASSGGQNNQPQHF

abundance: -
j_gene: TRBJ1-1
v_gene: TRBV19
d_gene: TRBD1
CDR3nt: TGTGCCAGTAGCTCTGGGGACAGGGGGCGCGGCACTGAAGCTTTCTTT
CDR3aa: CASSSGDRGRGTEAFF

abundance: -
j_gene: TRBJ1-6
v_gene: TRBV5-1
d_gene: TRBD1
CDR3nt: TGCGCCAGCAGCAAAACATCGGGGACAGGGGGTTCACCCCTCCACTTT
CDR3aa: CASSKTSGTGGSPLHF

abundance: few
j_gene: TRBJ1-2
v_gene: TRBV5-5
d_gene: TRBD1
CDR3nt: TGTGCCAGCAGCTTGTCGGGGGACAGTAGCTATGGCTACACCTTC
CDR3aa: CASSLSGDSSYGYTF

abundance: few
j_gene: TRBJ2-5
v_gene: TRBV4-2
d_gene: TRBD2
CDR3nt: TGTGCCAGCAGCCAAGAAGGCCCCCGTAGGACTAGCCCGCTAGGGGAGACCCAGTACTTC
CDR3aa: CASSQEGPRRTSPLGETQYF

abundance: -
j_gene: TRBJ2-3
v_gene: TRBV5-6
d_gene: -
CDR3nt: TGTGCCAGCAGCTTCGGAGGGGATACGCAGTATTTT
CDR3aa: CASSFGGDTQYF

abundance: -
j_gene: TRBJ2-1
v_gene: TRBV27
d_gene: TRBD1
CDR3nt: TGTGCCAGCAGGAGGGGCGGGACAGGGGATATCAATGAGCAGTTCTTC
CDR3aa: CASRRGGTGDINEQFF

abundance: -
j_gene: TRBJ2-5
v_gene: TRBV7-3
d_gene: TRBD2
CDR3nt: TGTGCCAGCAGCTTAATTGCCCCGGGACTAGCGGGGTTCACGAAAGAGACCCAGTACTTC
CDR3aa: CASSLIAPGLAGFTKETQYF

abundance: -
j_gene: TRBJ1-1
v_gene: TRBV19
d_gene: -
CDR3nt: TGTGCCAGTAGTCTGCAGACTGAAGCTTTCTTT
CDR3aa: CASSLQTEAFF

abundance: few
j_gene: TRBJ2-2
v_gene: TRBV6-4
d_gene: -
CDR3nt: TGTGCCAGCAGTGACGGGACTAACACCGGGGAGCTGTTTTTT
CDR3aa: CASSDGTNTGELFF

abundance: -
j_gene: TRBJ1-2
v_gene: TRBV29-1
d_gene: TRBD1
CDR3nt: TGCAGCGTTGAAGGGGACAGGGAGGACTATGGCTACACCTTC
CDR3aa: CSVEGDREDYGYTF

abundance: -
j_gene: TRBJ1-2
v_gene: TRBV16
d_gene: -
CDR3nt: TGTGCCAGCAGCCAATCCAGGGAAGACTACACCTTC
CDR3aa: CASSQSREDYTF

abundance: -
j_gene: TRBJ1-1
v_gene: TRBV28
d_gene: TRBD1
CDR3nt: TGTGCCAGCAGGTCGGGACAGGTGAACACTGAAGCTTTCTTT
CDR3aa: CASRSGQVNTEAFF

abundance: -
j_gene: TRBJ1-1
v_gene: TRBV10-3
d_gene: -
CDR3nt: TGTGCCATCAGGGGAAGACGGGAGAACACTGAAGCTTTCTTT
CDR3aa: CAIRGRRENTEAFF

abundance: -
j_gene: TRBJ2-2
v_gene: TRBV5-4
d_gene: TRBD2
CDR3nt: TGTGCCAGCAGCTCCTCGACTAGCGGGAAGAACACCGGGGAGCTGTTTTTT
CDR3aa: CASSSSTSGKNTGELFF

abundance: -
j_gene: TRBJ1-2
v_gene: TRBV6-1
d_gene: -
CDR3nt: TGTGCCAGCAGCCGGGACTCTGACTATGGCTACACCTTC
CDR3aa: CASSRDSDYGYTF

abundance: -
j_gene: TRBJ2-1
v_gene: TRBV11-2
d_gene: -
CDR3nt: TGTGCCAGTGTGGGCCCCCGGGGGCAGTTCTTC
CDR3aa: CASVGPRGQFF

abundance: -
j_gene: TRBJ1-1
v_gene: TRBV15
d_gene: -
CDR3nt: TGTGCCACCAGCACATCCCGGAGCGTGAACACTGAAGCTTTCTTT
CDR3aa: CATSTSRSVNTEAFF

abundance: -
j_gene: TRBJ2-5
v_gene: TRBV19
d_gene: -
CDR3nt: TGTGCCAGTAGTATCCTGGGGGCTCAAGAGACCCAGTACTTC
CDR3aa: CASSILGAQETQYF

abundance: -
j_gene: TRBJ1-1
v_gene: TRBV7-9
d_gene: -
CDR3nt: TGTGCCAGCAGCCCACGGGAGAAGAACACTGAAGCTTTCTTT
CDR3aa: CASSPREKNTEAFF

abundance: once
j_gene: TRBJ2-1
v_gene: TRBV18
d_gene: TRBD1
CDR3nt: TGTGCCAGCTCACCAAAGTCAGAGACAGGGGACCCCTGGGAGCAGTTCTTC
CDR3aa: CASSPKSETGDPWEQFF

abundance: once
j_gene: TRBJ1-5
v_gene: TRBV7-2
d_gene: TRBD1
CDR3nt: TGTGCCAGCAGCTTTCCAGGGGGCGGCAATCAGCCCCAGCATTTT
CDR3aa: CASSFPGGGNQPQHF

abundance: -
j_gene: TRBJ1-2
v_gene: TRBV9
d_gene: -
CDR3nt: TGTGCCAGCAGCACTTCGAATCAGGTTGGCGGCTACACCTTC
CDR3aa: CASSTSNQVGGYTF

abundance: -
j_gene: TRBJ1-5
v_gene: TRBV15
d_gene: -
CDR3nt: TGTGCCACCAGCAGATACAGGGATAGCAATCAGCCCCAGCATTTT
CDR3aa: CATSRYRDSNQPQHF

abundance: -
j_gene: TRBJ2-3
v_gene: TRBV10-3
d_gene: TRBD2
CDR3nt: TGTGCCATCAGTGGGACTAGCGGCGGCACAGATACGCAGTATTTT
CDR3aa: CAISGTSGGTDTQYF

abundance: -
j_gene: TRBJ1-1
v_gene: TRBV30
d_gene: TRBD1
CDR3nt: TGTGCCTGGAGTGCAGGGGGCGCAGGCACTGAAGCTTTCTTT
CDR3aa: CAWSAGGAGTEAFF

abundance: -
j_gene: TRBJ1-1
v_gene: TRBV30
d_gene: TRBD1
CDR3nt: TGTGCCTGGAGTACGGACAGGTCCTTCACTGAAGCTTTCTTT
CDR3aa: CAWSTDRSFTEAFF

abundance: few
j_gene: TRBJ2-2
v_gene: TRBV6-1
d_gene: -
CDR3nt: TGTGCCAGCAGTGAAGGACAGTTCACCGGGGAGCTGTTTTTT
CDR3aa: CASSEGQFTGELFF

abundance: -
j_gene: TRBJ1-5
v_gene: TRBV18
d_gene: -
CDR3nt: TGTGCCAGCTCACTGGCGGATATGGGCAATCAGCCCCAGCATTTT
CDR3aa: CASSLADMGNQPQHF

abundance: few
j_gene: TRBJ1-5
v_gene: TRBV2
d_gene: -
CDR3nt: TGTGCCAGCAGTGAACGGTCGGATCAGCCCCAGCATTTT
CDR3aa: CASSERSDQPQHF

abundance: once
j_gene: TRBJ1-2
v_gene: TRBV5-6
d_gene: -
CDR3nt: TGTGCCAGCAGCTTGGAAACAGACTATGGCTACACCTTC
CDR3aa: CASSLETDYGYTF

abundance: -
j_gene: TRBJ1-1
v_gene: TRBV7-8
d_gene: -
CDR3nt: TGTGCCAGCAGCTCTTTATCCAACAGGAACACTGAAGCTTTCTTT
CDR3aa: CASSSLSNRNTEAFF

abundance: once
j_gene: TRBJ2-1
v_gene: TRBV7-2
d_gene: TRBD1
CDR3nt: TGTGCCAGCAGCCGGTTACAGGGGAGCCAGCAGTTCTTC
CDR3aa: CASSRLQGSQQFF

abundance: -
j_gene: TRBJ2-3
v_gene: TRBV13
d_gene: -
CDR3nt: TGTGCCAGCAGCGGAGGGGCAGATACGCAGTATTTT
CDR3aa: CASSGGADTQYF

abundance: -
j_gene: TRBJ1-1
v_gene: TRBV30
d_gene: -
CDR3nt: TGTGCCTGGAGTGGACTACTGAACACTGAAGCTTTCTTT
CDR3aa: CAWSGLLNTEAFF

abundance: -
j_gene: TRBJ1-2
v_gene: TRBV2
d_gene: TRBD1
CDR3nt: TGTGCCAGCACGGTCAGGGGGCTTGGCTACACCTTC
CDR3aa: CASTVRGLGYTF

abundance: -
j_gene: TRBJ2-1
v_gene: TRBV27
d_gene: -
CDR3nt: TGTGCCAGCACAAGGGGGGGCGTTAACAATGAGCAGTTCTTC
CDR3aa: CASTRGGVNNEQFF

abundance: medium-sized
j_gene: TRBJ2-3
v_gene: TRBV29-1
d_gene: TRBD2
CDR3nt: TGCAGCGTAGGGGACTACCCACGGCCAGATACGCAGTATTTT
CDR3aa: CSVGDYPRPDTQYF

abundance: -
j_gene: TRBJ1-2
v_gene: TRBV30
d_gene: -
CDR3nt: TGTGCCTGGAGTGTTCCCTTCGGGGCTAACTATGGCTACACCTTC
CDR3aa: CAWSVPFGANYGYTF

abundance: -
j_gene: TRBJ1-6
v_gene: TRBV30
d_gene: -
CDR3nt: TGTGCCTGGAGTCTCGACCAGGGGAATTCACCCCTCCACTTT
CDR3aa: CAWSLDQGNSPLHF